This TCR beta chain derives from a study of TIL therapy for anti-PD-1-resistant metastatic lung cancer. Study in general: Median tumor mutation burden was under 1.9 mutations per megabase.

This was the immunoSEQ v3 assay. Each library reached 1.5 million to 2.5 million read pairs, or roughly 5-6.5 million at deep level. Generated by immunoSEQ multiplex PCR, the TCRdb table keeps only in-frame clones and is missing some. The top ten clones hold around 15% of a sample with 35,000 to 55,000 clones, 79% of them seen once. As to time point: pre-treatment sample, taken before nivolumab and TIL therapy. CDR1 is SGHVS and CDR2 is FNYEAQ in the germline V gene. The CDR3 consists of 17 residues. Trimming at V came to 5 bases and at J to 0 bases, leaving 4 bases not matched to a gene. The sequenced sample was blood, obtained at baseline. This TCR was recovered from a man in his 70s with non-small cell lung cancer. The chain couples TRBV7-6 to TRBJ2-1; the match to TRBD2 covers 13 bases. CDR3 sequence reads: CASSPWTSGSSYNEQFF. As DNA, the CDR3 is TGTGCCAGCAGCCCATGGACTAGCGGGAGCTCCTACAATGAGCAGTTCTTC.